Below, 26 T cell receptor beta chains from the same sample are listed, as sequenced in a study of glioma-infiltrating T cells. TCR alpha and beta CDR3 regions were amplified from RNA using iRepertoire nested multiplex PCR. TCRdb called the multiplex PCR reads again in MiXCR, with one record for every CDR3 protein. This repertoire shows around 90,000 distinct CDR3 sequences, around 42% found once; its top ten account for more than 30%. Input material: glioma tissue, nonneoplastic brain tissue, or PBMCs (not recorded which). Receptors were obtained from a human donor with low-grade glioma or glioblastoma, undergoing nonglioma brain surgery, or in good health (not recorded which).

This clonotype was seen many times. The chain recombines TRBV28 with TRBJ1-1, with D unclear. The CDR3 consists of 11 residues. V lost 7 bases and J lost 0, with 3 bases in between. The V gene's germline CDR1 is MDHEN and CDR2 SYDVKM. The CDR3, as DNA: TGTGCCAGCAAGTTGAACACTGAAGCTTTCTTT. This sequence encodes CASKLNTEAFF.

Concerning this clonotype itself: The CDR3 carries no conserved terminal phenylalanine or tryptophan, so it likely arises from a read error. The DNA is omitted, as the CDR3 cannot be located on it reliably, and the CDR3 follows TCRdb's listing. The chain uses TRBV6-5 and TRBJ1-5; the table's D call TRBD1 went unverified against the DNA. Germline CDR1 reads MNHEY; CDR2 reads SVGAGI. 16 amino acids form the CDR3, both terminal residues included. The CDR3 here is CASRVKQGAWNQPEHL.

Concerning this clonotype: A much more abundant neighbour one base away suggests this may be a read error. The rearrangement joins TRBV12-3 or TRBV12-4 to TRBJ2-6; D uncertain. Trimming left V 5 bases short and J 0 bases short, with 8 bases between. The CDR3 is 15 residues long. Here the CDR3 reads CASSMISSGANVLTF. For the CDR3, the DNA is TGTGCCAGCAGTATGATTAGCTCTGGGGCCAACGTCCTGACTTTC.

This clonotype was counted many times. Written as DNA, the CDR3 is TGTGCCAGCAGCCAAGATGGATCGTCTAGGGAGACCCAGTACTTC. Translating it yields CASSQDGSSRETQYF. The gene calls are TRBV14 and TRBJ2-5, with D unclear. There are 15 residues in the CDR3. Germline V lookup: CDR1 SGHDN, CDR2 FVKESK. The V gene lost 0 bases and the J gene lost 5 bases, with 13 bases spanning the gap.

With respect to this clonotype: This sequence may be a read error, since a much larger clone differs from it by one base. The chain employs TRBV12-3 or TRBV12-4 and TRBJ2-7, with 9 bases lining up with TRBD2. The trim removed 8 bases at V and 2 bases at J, leaving 7 bases unmatched. The CDR3 has 14 amino acids. The CDR3 DNA sequence: TGTGCCAGCCAGACTAGCGGAGCCCCCTACGAGCAGTACTTC. Amino acids: CASQTSGAPYEQYF.

For this clonotype: This may be a read error, as it is one base from a much larger clone. V is TRBV11-3 and J is TRBJ2-7; TRBD1 aligns across 9 bases. This CDR3 spans 15 amino acids. The V gene end was trimmed by 5 bases and the J gene end by 7 bases; junction bases not matched to a gene: 12. Germline V gene sequence: CDR1 SGHNT, CDR2 YENEEA. CDR3 DNA: TGTGCCAGCAGCCCCCCCGGGACAGGGTGGGGGGAGCAGTACTTC. Protein product: CASSPPGTGWGEQYF. Based on the CDR3 plus reference TRBV11-3 and TRBJ2-7, the full variable domain is EAGVVQSPRYKIIEKKQPVAFWCNPISGHNTLYWYLQNLGQGPELLIRYENEEAVDDSQLPKDRFSAERLKGVDSTLKIQPAELGDSAVYLCASSPPGTGWGEQYFGPGTRLTVT.

About this clonotype itself: This likely comes from a read error, as the CDR3 has no conserved phenylalanine or tryptophan at its end. The DNA is left out, because the CDR3 cannot be placed on it with certainty; the CDR3 is given as TCRdb lists it. The V and J genes are TRBV6-6 and TRBJ1-5. The CDR3 spans 13 amino acids, including both terminal residues. Germline V lookup: CDR1 MNHNY, CDR2 SVGAGI (reference sequence). CDR3 in amino acids: CASSFGDVPPKHC.

This chain uses TRBV5-1 with TRBJ1-1; the D gene is possibly TRBD1 (5 bases). Germline values: CDR1 SGHRS, CDR2 YFSETQ. The CDR3 consists of 14 residues. V shed 5 bases and J shed 1 base, with 12 bases lying between them. CDR3 DNA sequence: TGCGCCAGCAGATTGCAGGGAGGGAACACTGAAGCTTTCTTT. This gives the protein CASRLQGGNTEAFF.

Comment on this clonotype: A much more abundant neighbour one base away suggests this may be a read error. The V and J genes are TRBV18 and TRBJ1-5; D may be TRBD1 (6 bases). The CDR3 spans 13 residues. The germline gives CDR1 KGHSH, CDR2 LQKENI. The V gene lost 4 bases and the J gene lost 12 bases, with 16 bases spanning the gap. The CDR3 DNA follows: TGTGCCAGCTCACAGGGACGGGCCAGGGGCCAGCATTTT. It codes for CASSQGRARGQHF.

This clonotype was recorded at least ten times. The rearrangement uses TRBV6-1 and TRBJ2-5; D possibly uses TRBD1 or TRBD2 (6 bases each). This CDR3 comprises 15 residues. Germline V gene data show CDR1 as MNHNS and CDR2 as SASEGT. V shed 6 bases and J shed 2 bases, with 16 bases lying between them. CDR3 DNA sequence: TGTGCCAGCAGCCCCGGGGGCAGGAGACAAGAGACCCAGTACTTC. Translation: CASSPGGRRQETQYF.

A note on this clonotype: Sequence at one end of the junction differs from germline and may be a read error. The genes are TRBV28 and TRBJ2-3; TRBD2 agrees at 13 bases. CDR1 is MDHEN and CDR2 is SYDVKM in the germline V gene. CDR3 length equals 17 residues. CDR3 sequence: CASSVGLAGVSTDTRYF. The CDR3 DNA is TGTGCCAGCAGCGTCGGACTAGCGGGGGTTAGCACAGATACGCGGTATTTT.

In regard to this clonotype: Lacking the conserved final phenylalanine or tryptophan, this CDR3 likely reflects a read error. The chain uses TRBV2 and TRBJ2-5; 8 bases line up with TRBD1. Germline lookup yields CDR1 SNHLY and CDR2 FYNNEI. The CDR3 totals 14 residues. With 4 bases clipped from V and 7 bases from J, the junction kept 8 bases outside the gene matches. In DNA form, the CDR3 reads TGTGCCAGCAGTGTGGCAGGGGGCGAAACGACCCAGTACCTC. The encoded protein is CASSVAGGETTQYL.

With respect to this clonotype: Its ends do not fully match the called genes, so a read error is possible. Written as DNA, the CDR3 is TGCAGTGATTACGACAGGGGGGGCAATCAGCCCAAGCATTTT. Translation: CSDYDRGGNQPKHF. The rearrangement joins TRBV20-1 to TRBJ1-5, with TRBD1 identical over 9 bases. The CDR3 runs to 14 residues. Germline V gene lookup returns CDR1 DFQATT and CDR2 SNEGSKA (reference sequence).

Of note for this clonotype: A single base separates this from a much larger clone, so it may be a read error. The CDR3, as DNA: TGTGCCTGTAGTATGTCGGACACCTCTGGCTACGAGCAGTACTTC. Protein product: CACSMSDTSGYEQYF. The rearrangement uses TRBV19 and TRBJ2-7; D perhaps matches TRBD1 (5 bases). Germline V CDR1 and CDR2: LNHDA, SQIVND (reference sequence). The CDR3 totals 15 residues.

This clonotype was found once. One end of the junction does not line up with germline, which may come from a read error. The gene calls are TRBV29-1 and TRBJ2-1; tentatively, D is TRBD1 (5 bases). The CDR3 consists of 15 residues. Per germline, CDR1 SQVTM and CDR2 ANQGSEA. CDR3 DNA: TGCAGCGTTGGGGGCCCAATTAACTCCTACAATAAGCAGTTCTTC. Amino acid sequence: CSVGGPINSYNKQFF.

Note on this clonotype: Just one base apart from a much larger clone, this may be a read error. The chain recombines TRBV18 with TRBJ2-1, with D possibly matching TRBD2 (5 bases). Germline CDR1 KGHSH, CDR2 LQKENI. The CDR3 covers 14 residues. As DNA, the CDR3 is TGTGCCAGCTCCAAGGACTCGCCGGCTAATGAGCAGGTCTTC. Protein product: CASSKDSPANEQVF.

Regarding this clonotype: Because the CDR3 is missing its conserved closing phenylalanine or tryptophan, this is likely a read error. The V call is TRBV10-2, the J call TRBJ1-2; D might be TRBD1 (5 bases). Per germline, CDR1 WSHSY and CDR2 SAAADI. This CDR3 has 14 amino acids. CDR3 in DNA: TGCGCCGGCAGCCAAGGGGAGGTTAACTATGGCTACACCCTC. Translating it yields CAGSQGEVNYGYTL.

This clonotype showed up many times. The chain has TRBV5-5 and TRBJ1-2; D perhaps matches TRBD1 (6 bases). This CDR3 is built from 13 residues. Deletions cut 4 bases from V and 5 bases from J, with 12 bases between. Germline CDR1 reads SGHKS; CDR2 reads YYEKEE (reference sequence). This chain's CDR3 is CASSAGTSYGYTF. The CDR3 nucleotides are TGTGCCAGCAGCGCTGGGACATCTTATGGCTACACCTTC.

This clonotype was picked up many times. The CDR3 sequence: CASSLKGVRGYTF. The CDR3 coding sequence is TGTGCCAGCAGTTTAAAGGGAGTCCGTGGCTACACCTTC. This chain uses TRBV27 with TRBJ1-2; unclear D gene. The CDR3 loop spans 13 amino acids. The germline V and J ends were trimmed by 2 bases and 7 bases, with 11 bases remaining between them. CDR1 is MNHEY and CDR2 is SMNVEV in the germline V gene (reference sequence).

There are many counts of this clonotype. The rearrangement links TRBV24-1 to TRBJ2-1; the match to TRBD1 covers 7 bases. Germline-derived CDR1 and CDR2 are KGHDR and SFDVKD. The CDR3 is 15 residues long. Trimming at V came to 4 bases and at J to 5 bases, leaving 7 bases not matched to a gene. The CDR3 spells CATSEGTRGHNEQFF. The DNA of the CDR3 is TGTGCCACCAGTGAGGGGACAAGGGGGCACAATGAGCAGTTCTTC.

About this clonotype itself: With a much larger clone just one base away, this may be a read error. The chain couples TRBV5-4 to TRBJ2-2; TRBD2 matches 8 bases. This CDR3 comprises 15 residues. Looked up from germline, CDR1 is SGHNT and CDR2 is YYREEE (reference sequence). The CDR3 loop is CASSLTSGTTGELSF. CDR3 sequence (DNA): TGTGCCAGCAGCTTGACTAGCGGTACCACCGGGGAGCTGTCTTTT.

This clonotype came up many times. The chain uses TRBV12-3 or TRBV12-4 and TRBJ2-5; no firm D call. The CDR3 length is 15 residues. Trimming took off 5 bases at V and 4 bases at J, with 17 bases between the two ends. This CDR3 is CASSQGGVFGETQYF. CDR3 sequence (DNA): TGTGCCAGCAGTCAAGGTGGGGTATTTGGAGAGACCCAGTACTTC.

The chain recombines TRBV20-1 with TRBJ2-7; TRBD2 matches at 7 bases. The CDR3 covers 15 residues. The V segment lost 4 bases and the J segment 4 bases; nucleotides outside the gene matches: 13. Germline lookup yields CDR1 DFQATT and CDR2 SNEGSKA (reference sequence). CDR3 DNA sequence: TGCAGTGCTAAAGATTCCGGGCTAGCGGAATACGAGCAGTACTTC. Amino acids: CSAKDSGLAEYEQYF.

This clonotype was seen ten or more times. The rearrangement uses TRBV4-2 and TRBJ2-5, with 7 bases matching TRBD1. V lost 0 bases to trimming and J lost 3 bases; unmatched junction nucleotides: 4. CDR3 length: 15 amino acids. The germline V gene encodes CDR1 LGHNA and CDR2 YNFKEQ. The DNA for the CDR3 is TGTGCCAGCAGCCAAGATCGTCAGGGGGAAGAGACCCAGTACTTC. Amino acids: CASSQDRQGEETQYF.

This clonotype was seen ten or more times. The chain combines TRBV6-1 with TRBJ2-1; a weak D match, TRBD2 (6 bases). The germline V gene has CDR1 MNHNS and CDR2 SASEGT. The V and J ends lost 6 bases and 3 bases respectively, with 15 bases between them. This CDR3 region has 15 residues. The CDR3 sequence is CASSPQTGGYNEQFF. CDR3 coding DNA: TGTGCCAGCAGCCCTCAAACCGGGGGCTACAATGAGCAGTTCTTC.

Remarks on this clonotype: A read error is possible here, since a much larger clone lies one base away. The rearrangement links TRBV3-1 to TRBJ2-7; D not resolved. Between the trimmed V and J ends, which lost 8 bases and 4 bases, there was a span of 12 bases. CDR3 length: 12 amino acids. Germline V gene data show CDR1 as LGHDT and CDR2 as YNNKEL (reference sequence). CDR3 protein: CASRSLGYEQYF. The CDR3 nucleotides read TGTGCCAGCCGCTCCTTGGGGTACGAGCAGTACTTC.